This T cell receptor (beta chain) was captured by sequencing in a study of cytomegalovirus exposure and HLA in healthy donors. From germline, CDR1 is SGHDN and CDR2 FVKESK. The CDR3 spans 15 residues. Trimming at V came to 4 bases and at J to 6 bases, leaving 4 bases not matched to a gene. About this clone: Its target is unknown.

The study, taken as a whole, reports: Based on reports, TCR beta sequences accurately predicted HLA-A and HLA-B alleles for most subjects.

In the PCR, 60 Vbeta and 13 Jbeta primers were used. Using immunoSEQ multiplex PCR, the repertoire was profiled, and TCRdb retains in-frame clones only, with some absent. The repertoire includes roughly 150,000 clones, over 80% of them detected once, and 3% to 3.5% sits in the top ten. The V and J genes are TRBV14 and TRBJ2-1; 12 nucleotides align to TRBD2. The TCR originated in a male donor in good health and CMV-seronegative. Sample: PBMCs. CDR3 loop: CASSPLAGGFNEQFF. The CDR3 nucleotides are TGTGCCAGCAGCCCCCTAGCGGGGGGGTTCAATGAGCAGTTCTTC.